These 23 T cell receptor beta chains were sequenced from one sample in a study of blood T cells in healthy people across ages. The second PCR ran about 6 to 12 cycles with a sample-barcoded 5' primer and J-beta primers. MiXCR, applied by TCRdb to the 5' RACE reads, yields one record per CDR3 protein. The sample lists hundreds of thousands of distinct CDR3 sequences, approximately 50% seen once, with approximately 40% in the top ten. Sequences were obtained from blood. The receptors here all came from a man between 60 and 70 years old in good health.

V gene TRBV28 combines with J gene TRBJ2-7; 7 nucleotides agree with TRBD2. This CDR3 region has 14 residues. Germline V gene data show CDR1 as MDHEN and CDR2 as SYDVKM. With V trimmed by 8 bases and J by 3 bases, 10 bases remained unmatched. CDR3 loop: CASSLGGRDYEQYF. CDR3 sequence (DNA): TGTGCCAGCTCCCTAGGAGGGAGGGACTACGAGCAGTACTTC.

Notes on this clonotype: A read error may produce the germline difference seen at one junction end. This chain connects TRBV7-9 to TRBJ1-2; a weak D match, TRBD1 (6 bases). The CDR3 sequence is 16 residues long. Germline-derived CDR1 and CDR2 are SEHNR and FQNEAQ (reference sequence). The CDR3 DNA reads as TGTGCCAGCAGCTTAGCCTGGACAGTCCTCGACTATGGCTGCACCTTC. Translated, it gives CASSLAWTVLDYGCTF.

This clonotype has just a few counts. V is TRBV5-1 and J is TRBJ2-5; TRBD1 aligns across 7 bases. CDR1 and CDR2 (germline): SGHRS, YFSETQ. Trimming took 0 bases from V and 1 from J; bases not matched to a gene: 3. This CDR3 has 15 residues. The CDR3 sequence is CASSLAGDSQETQYF. The CDR3 nucleotides are TGCGCCAGCAGCTTGGCCGGGGACAGCCAAGAGACCCAGTACTTC.

In its sample, this clonotype was seen a few times. V gene TRBV4-2 combines with J gene TRBJ1-2; TRBD1 matches 10 bases. Germline V gene sequence: CDR1 LGHNA, CDR2 YNFKEQ. V dropped 6 bases and J dropped 4; count of bases not matched to a gene: 2. There are 13 residues in the CDR3. The CDR3 sequence is CASRGQGIYGYTF. The DNA for the CDR3 is TGTGCCAGCAGGGGACAGGGGATCTATGGCTACACCTTC.

The genes are TRBV9 and TRBJ2-1; 9 bases agree with TRBD1. Germline values: CDR1 SGDLS, CDR2 YYNGEE. V was clipped by 0 bases and J by 3 bases; unmatched bases: 16. There are 20 residues in the CDR3. This chain's CDR3 is CASSVDGIRFGTGYYNEQFF. The CDR3 nucleotides read TGTGCCAGCAGCGTAGATGGCATAAGGTTTGGGACAGGGTACTACAATGAGCAGTTCTTC. The variable domain in full, completed from reference TRBV9 and TRBJ2-1, reads DSGVTQTPKHLITATGQRVTLRCSPRSGDLSVYWYQQSLDQGLQFLIQYYNGEERAKGNILERFSAQQFPDLHSELNLSSLELGDSALYFCASSVDGIRFGTGYYNEQFFGPGTRLTVL.

This clonotype was counted between two and nine times. This chain links TRBV4-2 with TRBJ2-5; tentatively, D is TRBD2 (5 bases). The V end was cut by 0 bases, the J end by 5 bases, with 13 bases between. This CDR3 has 15 residues. Germline values: CDR1 LGHNA, CDR2 YNFKEQ. The CDR3 here is CASSQEAVRVETQYF. The CDR3 bases are TGTGCCAGCAGCCAAGAGGCAGTGAGGGTCGAGACCCAGTACTTC.

The chain combines TRBV7-2 with TRBJ2-5; D may be TRBD1 or TRBD2 (5 bases each). From germline, CDR1 is SGHTA and CDR2 FQGNSA. The V end was cut by 0 bases, the J end by 0 bases, with 8 bases between. The CDR3 extends over 15 amino acids. The CDR3 here is CASSLAGVNQETQYF. The CDR3 DNA sequence: TGTGCCAGCAGCTTAGCGGGGGTCAACCAAGAGACCCAGTACTTC.

This clonotype appeared a few times. The chain links TRBV28 to TRBJ1-1; 7 bases align to TRBD1. From germline, CDR1 is MDHEN and CDR2 SYDVKM. V gave up 5 bases and J gave up 3 bases; unmatched junction bases: 6. The CDR3 has 14 amino acids. For the CDR3, the DNA is TGTGCCAGCAGTCTCGACAGGGTGGACACTGAAGCTTTCTTT. Translated: CASSLDRVDTEAFF.

V gene TRBV20-1 combines with J gene TRBJ1-5; 9 nucleotides align to TRBD1. Germline V gene lookup returns CDR1 DFQATT and CDR2 SNEGSKA (reference sequence). The CDR3 consists of 15 residues. The V and J ends lost 6 bases and 3 bases, in that order; junction bases with no gene match: 9. CDR3 protein: CSARTGAFSNQPQHF. The CDR3 bases are TGCAGTGCCCGGACAGGGGCGTTCTCCAATCAGCCCCAGCATTTT.

The CDR3 region is CASSLAGSATNEKLFF. CDR3 nucleotides: TGCGCCAGCAGCTTGGCCGGCTCTGCAACTAATGAAAAACTGTTTTTT. This chain joins TRBV5-1 and TRBJ1-4; D is ambiguous. This CDR3 has 16 amino acids. Trimming stripped 0 bases from V and 0 bases from J, with 9 bases between. CDR1 SGHRS and CDR2 YFSETQ come from the germline V gene.

The gene calls are TRBV5-4 and TRBJ2-7, with 7 bases lining up with TRBD2. V shed 0 bases, J shed 11 bases, and the junction held 5 bases outside the gene matches. Germline V gene lookup returns CDR1 SGHNT and CDR2 YYREEE (reference sequence). The CDR3 covers 12 residues. Written as DNA, the CDR3 is TGTGCCAGCAGCTTGGGAGCTAGCGGAAAGTACTTC. This gives the protein CASSLGASGKYF.

The chain joins TRBV18 to TRBJ2-3; D is perhaps TRBD2 (6 bases). V lost 0 bases and J lost 4, with 14 bases in between. Germline CDR1 reads KGHSH; CDR2 reads LQKENI. This CDR3 has 16 residues. This CDR3 reads CASSPPGTLLADTQYF. In DNA, the CDR3 is TGTGCCAGCTCACCACCGGGGACTCTATTGGCAGATACGCAGTATTTT.

This clonotype was picked up one time. V is TRBV27 and J is TRBJ2-7, with D perhaps being TRBD1 or TRBD2 (6 bases each). The DNA end is a closer match to TRBJ2-5, so the J assignment may be wrong. CDR3 size: 16 residues. CDR1 is MNHEY and CDR2 is SMNVEV in the germline V gene (reference sequence). The CDR3 sequence: CASSLSAGHTMETQYF. DNA of the CDR3: TGTGCCAGCAGTTTATCTGCGGGACACACTATGGAGACCCAGTACTTC.

This clonotype showed up just a few times. This chain joins TRBV7-2 and TRBJ2-7; D remains unclear. The DNA matches TRBJ2-5 better at its end, which makes the J call doubtful. CDR1 SGHTA and CDR2 FQGNSA come from the germline V gene. The CDR3 runs 13 residues. The CDR3 region is CASSLAAGETQYF. For the CDR3, the DNA is TGTGCCAGCAGCTTAGCGGCTGGGGAGACCCAGTACTTC.

The count of this clonotype is one. This chain joins TRBV2 and TRBJ2-5; D may be TRBD2 (5 bases). Germline-derived CDR1 and CDR2 are SNHLY and FYNNEI. Between the trimmed V and J ends, which lost 7 bases and 7 bases, there was a span of 13 bases. The CDR3 length is 12 residues. CDR3 DNA sequence: TGTGCCAGCATGGAAGGAGAGGGGACCCAGTACTTC. This gives the protein CASMEGEGTQYF. Filled out from reference TRBV2 and TRBJ2-5, the complete variable domain reads EPEVTQTPSHQVTQMGQEVILRCVPISNHLYFYWYRQILGQKVEFLVSFYNNEISEKSEIFDDQFSVERPDGSNFTLKIRSTKLEDSAMYFCASMEGEGTQYFGPGTRLLVL.

This clonotype has more than one count but fewer than ten. The chain uses TRBV29-1 and TRBJ1-2, with 8 bases matching TRBD1. Germline V gives CDR1 SQVTM, CDR2 ANQGSEA. Germline trimming cut 3 bases from V and 4 bases from J; bases unmatched to any gene: 13. CDR3 length: 16 amino acids. Here the CDR3 reads CSVEGPDPGGTYGYTF. The DNA for the CDR3 is TGCAGCGTTGAGGGGCCCGACCCAGGGGGCACCTATGGCTACACCTTC.

With respect to this clonotype: Given a much more abundant clone one base away, this may be a read error. Written as DNA, the CDR3 is TGTGCCAGCAGTAGACTGAGGGCAGATACGCAGTATTTT. It codes for CASSRLRADTQYF. The chain carries TRBV12-3 or TRBV12-4 and TRBJ2-3; D is possibly TRBD2 (5 bases). The CDR3 sequence is 13 residues long. V lost 5 bases to trimming and J lost 4 bases, with 10 bases between them.

This clonotype was counted only a few times. This rearrangement joins TRBV4-1 to TRBJ2-3; D gene ambiguous. The CDR3 has 16 amino acids. Deletions cut 0 bases from V and 0 bases from J, with 10 bases between. Germline V gene data show CDR1 as MGHRA and CDR2 as YSYEKL. The CDR3 DNA is TGCGCCAGCAGCCAAGATAGAGAGCATAGCACAGATACGCAGTATTTT. Translating it yields CASSQDREHSTDTQYF.

The chain uses TRBV20-1 and TRBJ2-4; TRBD1 might be the D (5 bases). Matching the DNA end better, TRBJ2-7 makes the J call doubtful. This CDR3 spans 13 amino acids. In germline, CDR1 is DFQATT, CDR2 SNEGSKA (reference sequence). The chain's CDR3 is CSARVPRDAEQYF. In DNA form, the CDR3 reads TGCAGTGCTAGAGTCCCCAGGGATGCCGAGCAGTACTTC.

V and J are TRBV12-3 or TRBV12-4 and TRBJ2-1; 8 nucleotides align to TRBD1. The J call may be incorrect, as the DNA end agrees better with TRBJ2-7. CDR3 length: 13 residues. Written as DNA, the CDR3 is TGTGCCAGCAGGAGGACAGGGTACAATGAGCAGTACTTC. Residues: CASRRTGYNEQYF.

V gene TRBV7-2 combines with J gene TRBJ2-5; possibly TRBD1 or TRBD2 for D (5 bases each). The end of the DNA is better explained by TRBJ2-7, so the J call may be wrong. Germline-derived CDR1 and CDR2 are SGHTA and FQGNSA. The CDR3 length is 14 residues. CDR3 amino acids: CASSVGARDYEQYF. The CDR3 region has the DNA TGTGCCAGCAGCGTCGGGGCCCGAGACTACGAGCAGTACTTC.

This rearrangement joins TRBV7-2 to TRBJ2-1, with 8 nucleotides matching TRBD2. The CDR3 is 17 residues long. With V trimmed by 1 base and J by 4 bases, 9 bases remained unmatched. Germline V gives CDR1 SGHTA, CDR2 FQGNSA. The CDR3 spells CASSLDSGGHSYNEQFF. The CDR3 DNA reads TGTGCCAGCAGCTTAGACAGCGGGGGTCACTCGTACAATGAGCAGTTCTTC.

This clonotype was found once. V and J are TRBV6-2 or TRBV6-3 and TRBJ2-4; D may correspond to TRBD1 or TRBD2 (5 bases each). CDR3 size: 11 residues. Germline loops: CDR1 MNHEY, CDR2 SVGEGT. The V end was cut by 5 bases, the J end by 15 bases, with 14 bases between. CDR3 sequence: CASSAGTPWYF. For the CDR3, the DNA is TGTGCCAGCAGTGCCGGGACCCCCTGGTACTTC.